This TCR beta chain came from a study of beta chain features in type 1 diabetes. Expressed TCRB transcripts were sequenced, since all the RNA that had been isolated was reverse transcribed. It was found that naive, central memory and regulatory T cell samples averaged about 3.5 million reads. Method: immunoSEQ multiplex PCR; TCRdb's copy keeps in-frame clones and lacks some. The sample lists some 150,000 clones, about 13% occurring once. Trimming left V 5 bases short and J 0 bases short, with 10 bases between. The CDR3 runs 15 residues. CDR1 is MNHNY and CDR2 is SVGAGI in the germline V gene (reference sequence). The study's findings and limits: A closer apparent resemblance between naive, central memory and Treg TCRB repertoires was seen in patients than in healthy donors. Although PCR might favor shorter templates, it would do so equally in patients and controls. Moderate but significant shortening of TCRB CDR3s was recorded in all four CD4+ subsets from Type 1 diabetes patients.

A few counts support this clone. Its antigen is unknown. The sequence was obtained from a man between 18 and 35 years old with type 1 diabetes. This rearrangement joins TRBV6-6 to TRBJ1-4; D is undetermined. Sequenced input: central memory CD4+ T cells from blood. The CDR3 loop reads CASSGYSATNEKLFF. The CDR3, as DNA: TGTGCCAGCAGTGGCTACAGCGCAACTAATGAAAAACTGTTTTTT.